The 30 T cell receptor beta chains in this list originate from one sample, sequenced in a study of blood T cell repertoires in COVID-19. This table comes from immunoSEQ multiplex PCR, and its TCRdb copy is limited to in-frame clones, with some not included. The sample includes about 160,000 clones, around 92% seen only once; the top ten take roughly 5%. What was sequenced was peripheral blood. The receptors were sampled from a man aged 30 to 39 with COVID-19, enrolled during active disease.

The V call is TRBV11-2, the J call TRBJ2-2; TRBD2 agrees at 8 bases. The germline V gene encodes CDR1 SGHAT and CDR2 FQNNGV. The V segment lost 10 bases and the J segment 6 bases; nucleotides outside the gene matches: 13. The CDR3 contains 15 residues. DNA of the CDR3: TGTGCCAACCTGGGGGCGGGAGGCCGGTCCGGGGAGCTGTTTTTT. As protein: CANLGAGGRSGELFF.

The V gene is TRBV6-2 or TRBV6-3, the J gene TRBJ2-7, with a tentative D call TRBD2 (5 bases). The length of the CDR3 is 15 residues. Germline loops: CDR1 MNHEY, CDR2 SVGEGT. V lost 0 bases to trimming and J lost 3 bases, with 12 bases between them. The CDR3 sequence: CASSYSTRTFYEQYF. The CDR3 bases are TGTGCCAGCAGTTACTCCACTAGGACTTTCTACGAGCAGTACTTC.

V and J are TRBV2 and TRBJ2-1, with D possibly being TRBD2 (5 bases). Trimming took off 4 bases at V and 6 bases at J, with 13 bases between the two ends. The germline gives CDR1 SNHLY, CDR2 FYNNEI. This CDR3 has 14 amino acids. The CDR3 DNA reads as TGTGCCAGCAGTGTAGAGGGAATCGGCAATGAGCAGTTCTTC. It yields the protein CASSVEGIGNEQFF.

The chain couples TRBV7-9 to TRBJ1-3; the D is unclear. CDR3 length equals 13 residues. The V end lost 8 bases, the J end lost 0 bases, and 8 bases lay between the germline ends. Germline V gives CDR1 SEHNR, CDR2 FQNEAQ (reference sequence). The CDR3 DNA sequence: TGTGCCAGCGGAGAAAACTCTGGAAACACCATATATTTT. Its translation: CASGENSGNTIYF. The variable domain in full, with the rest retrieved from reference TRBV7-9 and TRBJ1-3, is DTGVSQNPRHKITKRGQNVTFRCDPISEHNRLYWYRQTLGQGPEFLTYFQNEAQLEKSRLLSDRFSAERPKGSFSTLEIQRTEQGDSAMYLCASGENSGNTIYFGEGSWLTVV.

DNA of the CDR3: TGTGCCAGCTCACAGGGCCTGACAGGGAGACATGGCTACACCTTC. Protein sequence: CASSQGLTGRHGYTF. The chain links TRBV18 to TRBJ1-2; 7 bases agree with TRBD1. Trimming removed 4 bases from V and 6 bases from J; junction bases left unmatched: 11. This CDR3 spans 15 amino acids. Germline CDR1 reads KGHSH; CDR2 reads LQKENI.

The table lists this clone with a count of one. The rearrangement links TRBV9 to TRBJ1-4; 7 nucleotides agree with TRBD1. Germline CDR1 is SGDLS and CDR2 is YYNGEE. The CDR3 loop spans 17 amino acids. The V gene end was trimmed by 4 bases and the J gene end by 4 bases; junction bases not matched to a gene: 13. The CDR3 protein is CASSTQSDRDRNEKLFF. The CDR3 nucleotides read TGTGCCAGCAGCACCCAGAGTGACAGGGACCGTAATGAAAAACTGTTTTTT.

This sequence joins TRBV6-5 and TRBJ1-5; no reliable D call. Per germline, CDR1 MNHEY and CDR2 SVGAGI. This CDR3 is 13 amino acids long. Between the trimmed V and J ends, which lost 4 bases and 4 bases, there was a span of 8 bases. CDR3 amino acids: CASSLRENQPQHF. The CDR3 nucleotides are TGTGCCAGCAGTTTGAGAGAAAATCAGCCCCAGCATTTT.

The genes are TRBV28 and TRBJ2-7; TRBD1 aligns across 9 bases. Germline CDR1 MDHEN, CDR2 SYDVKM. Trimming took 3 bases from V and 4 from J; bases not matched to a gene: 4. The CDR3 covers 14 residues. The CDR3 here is CASSLGTGIYEQYF. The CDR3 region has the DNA TGTGCCAGCAGTTTGGGGACAGGGATATACGAGCAGTACTTC.

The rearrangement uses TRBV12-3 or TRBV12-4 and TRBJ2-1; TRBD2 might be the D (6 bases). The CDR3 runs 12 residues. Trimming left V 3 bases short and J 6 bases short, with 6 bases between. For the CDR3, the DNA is TGTGCCAGCAGTTTGGGGGGCAATGAGCAGTTCTTC. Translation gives CASSLGGNEQFF.

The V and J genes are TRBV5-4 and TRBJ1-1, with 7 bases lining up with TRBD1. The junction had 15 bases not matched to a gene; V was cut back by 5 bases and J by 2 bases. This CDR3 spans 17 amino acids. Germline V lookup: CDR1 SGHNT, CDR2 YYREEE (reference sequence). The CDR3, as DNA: TGTGCCAGCAGTTTTTCTCTAGGGACAGTGATTAACACTGAAGCTTTCTTT. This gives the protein CASSFSLGTVINTEAFF.

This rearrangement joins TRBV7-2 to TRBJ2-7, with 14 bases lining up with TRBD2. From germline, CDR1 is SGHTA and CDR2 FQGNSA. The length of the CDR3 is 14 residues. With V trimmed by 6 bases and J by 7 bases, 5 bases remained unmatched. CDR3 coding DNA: TGTGCCAGCAGATCGGGACTAGCGGGGGATGAGCAGTACTTC. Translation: CASRSGLAGDEQYF.

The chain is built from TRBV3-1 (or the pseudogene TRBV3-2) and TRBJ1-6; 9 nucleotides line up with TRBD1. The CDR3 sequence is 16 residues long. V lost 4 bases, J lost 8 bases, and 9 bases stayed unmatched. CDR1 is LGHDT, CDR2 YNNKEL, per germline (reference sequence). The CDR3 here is CASSRKQGAGHSPLHF. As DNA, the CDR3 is TGTGCCAGCAGCCGTAAACAGGGGGCTGGGCATTCACCCCTCCACTTT.

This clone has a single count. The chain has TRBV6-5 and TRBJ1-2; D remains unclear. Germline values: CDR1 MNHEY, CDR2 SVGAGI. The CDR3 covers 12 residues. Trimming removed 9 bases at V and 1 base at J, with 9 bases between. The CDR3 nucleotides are TGTGCCAGTTCGGAGGGTAACTATGGCTACACCTTC. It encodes CASSEGNYGYTF.

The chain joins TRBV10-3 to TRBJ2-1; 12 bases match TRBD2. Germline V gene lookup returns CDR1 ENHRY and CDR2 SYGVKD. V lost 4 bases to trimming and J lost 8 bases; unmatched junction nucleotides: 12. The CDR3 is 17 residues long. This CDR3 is CAISGLAGELGVYEQFF. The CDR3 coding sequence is TGTGCCATCAGTGGACTAGCGGGAGAACTTGGGGTCTATGAGCAGTTCTTC.

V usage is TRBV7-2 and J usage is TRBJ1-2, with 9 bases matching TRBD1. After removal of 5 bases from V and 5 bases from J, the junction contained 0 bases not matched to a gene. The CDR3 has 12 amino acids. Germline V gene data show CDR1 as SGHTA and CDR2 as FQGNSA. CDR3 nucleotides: TGTGCCAGCAGCGACAGGGGGTATGGCTACACCTTC. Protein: CASSDRGYGYTF. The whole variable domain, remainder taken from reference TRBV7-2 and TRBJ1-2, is GAGVSQSPSNKVTEKGKDVELRCDPISGHTALYWYRQSLGQGLEFLIYFQGNSAPDKSGLPSDRFSAERTGGSVSTLTIQRTQQEDSAVYLCASSDRGYGYTFGSGTRLTVV.

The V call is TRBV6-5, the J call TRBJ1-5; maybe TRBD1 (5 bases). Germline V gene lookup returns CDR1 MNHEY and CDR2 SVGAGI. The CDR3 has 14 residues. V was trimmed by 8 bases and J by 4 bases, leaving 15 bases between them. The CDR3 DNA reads TGTGCCAGCTCGGTGGATCGGACAAATCAGCCCCAGCATTTT. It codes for CASSVDRTNQPQHF.

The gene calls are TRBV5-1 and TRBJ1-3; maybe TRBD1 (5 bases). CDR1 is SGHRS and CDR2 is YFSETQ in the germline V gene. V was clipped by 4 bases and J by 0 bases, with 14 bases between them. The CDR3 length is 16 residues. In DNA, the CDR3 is TGCGCCAGCAGCCTCGGGGGGACCGACTCTGGAAACACCATATATTTT. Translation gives CASSLGGTDSGNTIYF.

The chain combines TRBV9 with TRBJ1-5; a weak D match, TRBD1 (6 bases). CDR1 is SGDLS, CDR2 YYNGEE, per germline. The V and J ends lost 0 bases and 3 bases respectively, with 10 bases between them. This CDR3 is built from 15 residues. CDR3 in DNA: TGTGCCAGCAGCGTAGAGGGGGTTATCAATCAGCCCCAGCATTTT. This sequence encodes CASSVEGVINQPQHF.

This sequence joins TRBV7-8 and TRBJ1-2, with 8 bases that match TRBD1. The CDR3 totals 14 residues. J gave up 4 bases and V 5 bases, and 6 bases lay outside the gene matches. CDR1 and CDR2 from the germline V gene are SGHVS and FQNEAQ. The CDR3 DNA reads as TGTGCCAGCAGCGGCTTGACAGGGGCCTATGGCTACACCTTC. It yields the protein CASSGLTGAYGYTF.

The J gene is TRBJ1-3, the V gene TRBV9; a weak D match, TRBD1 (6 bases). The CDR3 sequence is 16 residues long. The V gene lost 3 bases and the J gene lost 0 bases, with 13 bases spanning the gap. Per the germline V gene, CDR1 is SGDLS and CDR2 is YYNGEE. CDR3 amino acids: CASSGPGAPSGNTIYF. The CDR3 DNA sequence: TGTGCCAGCAGCGGCCCAGGGGCCCCCTCTGGAAACACCATATATTTT.

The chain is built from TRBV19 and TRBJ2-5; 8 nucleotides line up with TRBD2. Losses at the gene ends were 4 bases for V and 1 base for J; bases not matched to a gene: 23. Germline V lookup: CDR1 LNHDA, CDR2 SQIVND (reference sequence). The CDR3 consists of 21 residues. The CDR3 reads CASSKPYSTGSLSGIQETQYF. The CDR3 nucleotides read TGTGCCAGTAGTAAACCCTACTCGACAGGATCACTTAGCGGGATCCAAGAGACCCAGTACTTC.

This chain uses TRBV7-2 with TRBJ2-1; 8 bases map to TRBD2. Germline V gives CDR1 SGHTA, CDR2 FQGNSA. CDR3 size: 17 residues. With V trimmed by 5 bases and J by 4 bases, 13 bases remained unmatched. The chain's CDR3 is CASSPGPSGRGYNEQFF. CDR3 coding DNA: TGTGCCAGCAGCCCCGGCCCCAGCGGGAGAGGTTACAATGAGCAGTTCTTC.

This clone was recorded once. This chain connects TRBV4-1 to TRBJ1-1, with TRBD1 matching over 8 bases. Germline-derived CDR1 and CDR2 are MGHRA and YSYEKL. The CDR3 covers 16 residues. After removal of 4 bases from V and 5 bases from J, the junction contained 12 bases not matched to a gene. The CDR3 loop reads CASSPQNRQGKTEAFF. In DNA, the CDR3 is TGCGCCAGCAGCCCCCAAAATCGACAGGGGAAAACTGAAGCTTTCTTT.

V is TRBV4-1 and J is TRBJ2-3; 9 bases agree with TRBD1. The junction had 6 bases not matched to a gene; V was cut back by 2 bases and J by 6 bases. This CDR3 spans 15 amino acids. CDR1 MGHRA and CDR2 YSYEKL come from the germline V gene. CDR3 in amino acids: CASSQTGGPGDTQYF. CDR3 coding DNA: TGCGCCAGCAGCCAAACAGGGGGCCCGGGGGATACGCAGTATTTT.

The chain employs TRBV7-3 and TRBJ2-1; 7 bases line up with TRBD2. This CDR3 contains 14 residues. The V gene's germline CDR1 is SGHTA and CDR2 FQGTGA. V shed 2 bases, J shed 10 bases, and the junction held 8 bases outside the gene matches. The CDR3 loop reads CASSLYATSREQFF. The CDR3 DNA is TGTGCCAGCAGCTTATACGCGACTAGCAGAGAGCAGTTCTTC.

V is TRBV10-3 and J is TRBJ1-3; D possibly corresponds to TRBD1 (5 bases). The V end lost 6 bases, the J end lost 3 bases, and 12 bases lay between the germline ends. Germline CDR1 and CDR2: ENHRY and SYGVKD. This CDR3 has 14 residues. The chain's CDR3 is CAISPGGYGNTIYF. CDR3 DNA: TGTGCCATCAGCCCGGGGGGATATGGAAACACCATATATTTT.

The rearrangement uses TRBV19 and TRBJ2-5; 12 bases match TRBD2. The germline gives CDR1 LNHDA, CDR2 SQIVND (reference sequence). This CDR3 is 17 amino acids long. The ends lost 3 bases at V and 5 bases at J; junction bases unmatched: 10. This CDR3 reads CASSIGRLAGDLETQYF. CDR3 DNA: TGTGCCAGTAGTATTGGTCGACTAGCGGGGGACCTGGAGACCCAGTACTTC.

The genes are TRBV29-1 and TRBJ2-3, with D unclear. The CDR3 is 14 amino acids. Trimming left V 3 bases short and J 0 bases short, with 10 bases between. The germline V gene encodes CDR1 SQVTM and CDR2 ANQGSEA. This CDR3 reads CSVDRASSTDTQYF. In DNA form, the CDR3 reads TGCAGCGTTGACCGCGCCTCTAGCACAGATACGCAGTATTTT.

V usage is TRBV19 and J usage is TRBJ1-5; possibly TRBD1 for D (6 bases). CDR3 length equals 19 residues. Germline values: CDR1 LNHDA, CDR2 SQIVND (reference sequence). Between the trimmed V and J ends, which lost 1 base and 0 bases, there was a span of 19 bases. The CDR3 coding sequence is TGTGCCAGTAGTATAGGTCGGGGGGCGCAAAGGCTTAGCAATCAGCCCCAGCATTTT. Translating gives CASSIGRGAQRLSNQPQHF.

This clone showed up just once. In DNA, the CDR3 is TGTGCCAGCAGCCTGTATAGAGGGGGCATCAATCAGCCCCAGCATTTT. This translates into CASSLYRGGINQPQHF. The J gene is TRBJ1-5, the V gene TRBV5-8, with 7 bases matching TRBD1. This CDR3 comprises 16 residues. Germline CDR1 and CDR2: SGHTS and YDEGEE. Losses at the gene ends were 4 bases for V and 3 bases for J; bases not matched to a gene: 10.